The entry below describes one T cell receptor (beta chain). Its target is not known. Germline and junction disagree at one end, which may indicate a read error. TCRbeta libraries were built with three rounds of nested PCR, modified from ARM-PCR. TCRdb processed the multiplex PCR reads anew with MiXCR; each CDR3 protein has one entry. In the table there are approximately 100,000 distinct CDR3 sequences, around three fifths of which are singletons. These data are taken from a study of tumor and adjacent non-tumor tissue in lung cancer. The template was RNA from unsorted bulk tissue. The normal lung tissue was taken more than 3 cm from the tumor edge. Donors were chemotherapy-naive, newly diagnosed lung cancer surgical patients in China, August–late 2014. Germline V gene sequence: CDR1 MRHNA, CDR2 SNTAGT. The CDR3 is made up of 15 amino acids. Overall study findings and caveats: Tumor repertoires had a smaller top 100 clone share than normal lung.

The TCR comes from a man younger than 40 with non-small cell lung cancer. The chain joins TRBV6-4 to TRBJ2-3; no firm D call. Sequencing was carried out using distant non-tumor lung tissue. The CDR3, as DNA: TGTGCCAGCAGCGACTCGAGACAAGGCACAGATACGCAGTATTTT. This encodes CASSDSRQGTDTQYF.